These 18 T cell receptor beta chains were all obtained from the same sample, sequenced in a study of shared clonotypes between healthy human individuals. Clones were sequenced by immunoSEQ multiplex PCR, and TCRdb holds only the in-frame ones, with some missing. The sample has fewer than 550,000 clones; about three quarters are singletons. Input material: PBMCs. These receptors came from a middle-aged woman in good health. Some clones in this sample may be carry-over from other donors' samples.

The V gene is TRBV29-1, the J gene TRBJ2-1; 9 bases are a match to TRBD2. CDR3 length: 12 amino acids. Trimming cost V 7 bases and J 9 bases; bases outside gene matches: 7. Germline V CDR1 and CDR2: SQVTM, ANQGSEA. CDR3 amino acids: CSEGSGSTEQFF. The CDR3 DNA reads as TGCAGCGAGGGTAGCGGGAGTACTGAGCAGTTCTTC.

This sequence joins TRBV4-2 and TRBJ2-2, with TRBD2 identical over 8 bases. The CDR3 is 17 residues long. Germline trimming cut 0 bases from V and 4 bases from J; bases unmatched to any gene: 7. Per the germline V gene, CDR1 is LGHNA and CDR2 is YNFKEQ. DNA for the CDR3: TGTGCCAGCAGCCAAGATCCAGTGGCGGGAGGCACCGGGGAGCTGTTTTTT. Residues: CASSQDPVAGGTGELFF.

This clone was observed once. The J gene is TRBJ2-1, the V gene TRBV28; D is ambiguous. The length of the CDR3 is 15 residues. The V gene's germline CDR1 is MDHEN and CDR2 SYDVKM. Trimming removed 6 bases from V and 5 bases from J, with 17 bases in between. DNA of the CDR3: TGTGCCAGCAGCCCACCTAGAGGACGTAACAATGAGCAGTTCTTC. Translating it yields CASSPPRGRNNEQFF.

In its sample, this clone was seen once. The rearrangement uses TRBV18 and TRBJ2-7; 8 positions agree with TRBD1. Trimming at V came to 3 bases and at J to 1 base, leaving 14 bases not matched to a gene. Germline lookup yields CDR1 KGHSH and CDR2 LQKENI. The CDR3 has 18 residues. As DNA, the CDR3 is TGTGCCAGCTCACCGGGCCCCCCCCGGACAGGGAGGTCCTACGAGCAGTACTTC. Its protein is CASSPGPPRTGRSYEQYF.

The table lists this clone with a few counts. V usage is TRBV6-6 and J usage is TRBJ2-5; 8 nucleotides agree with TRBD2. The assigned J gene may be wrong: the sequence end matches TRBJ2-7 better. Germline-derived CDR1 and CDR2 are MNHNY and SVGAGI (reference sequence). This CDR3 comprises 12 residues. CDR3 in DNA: TGTGCCGCCAGCGGGAGAGGCCTCGAGCAGTACTTC. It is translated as CAASGRGLEQYF.

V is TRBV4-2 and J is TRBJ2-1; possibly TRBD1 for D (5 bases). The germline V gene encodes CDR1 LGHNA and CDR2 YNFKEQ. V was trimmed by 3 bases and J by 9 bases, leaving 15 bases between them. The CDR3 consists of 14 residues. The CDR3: CASSQGPWAGEQFF. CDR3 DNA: TGTGCCAGCAGCCAGGGGCCATGGGCCGGTGAGCAGTTCTTC.

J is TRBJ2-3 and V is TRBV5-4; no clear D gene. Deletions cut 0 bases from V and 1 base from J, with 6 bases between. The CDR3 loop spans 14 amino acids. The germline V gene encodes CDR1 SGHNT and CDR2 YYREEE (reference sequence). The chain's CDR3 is CASSLVAGTDTQYF. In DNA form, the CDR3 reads TGTGCCAGCAGCTTGGTTGCGGGCACAGATACGCAGTATTTT.

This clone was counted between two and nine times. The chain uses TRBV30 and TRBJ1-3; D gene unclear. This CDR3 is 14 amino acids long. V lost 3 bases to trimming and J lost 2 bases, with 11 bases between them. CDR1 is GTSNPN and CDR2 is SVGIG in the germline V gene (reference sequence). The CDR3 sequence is CAWSFWSAGNTIYF. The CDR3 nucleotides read TGTGCCTGGAGCTTTTGGTCGGCTGGAAACACCATATATTTT.

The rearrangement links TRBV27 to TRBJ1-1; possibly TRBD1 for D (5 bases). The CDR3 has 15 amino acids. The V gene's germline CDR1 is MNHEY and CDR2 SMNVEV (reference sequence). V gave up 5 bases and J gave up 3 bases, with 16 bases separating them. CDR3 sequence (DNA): TGTGCCAGCAGTCACGACAGCCTTTCCGACACTGAAGCTTTCTTT. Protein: CASSHDSLSDTEAFF.

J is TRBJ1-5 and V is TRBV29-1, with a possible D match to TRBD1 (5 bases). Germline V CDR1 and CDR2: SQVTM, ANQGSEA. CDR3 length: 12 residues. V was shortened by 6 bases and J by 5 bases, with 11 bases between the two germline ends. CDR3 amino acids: CSVADSYQPQHF. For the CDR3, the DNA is TGCAGCGTCGCAGACAGTTATCAGCCCCAGCATTTT.

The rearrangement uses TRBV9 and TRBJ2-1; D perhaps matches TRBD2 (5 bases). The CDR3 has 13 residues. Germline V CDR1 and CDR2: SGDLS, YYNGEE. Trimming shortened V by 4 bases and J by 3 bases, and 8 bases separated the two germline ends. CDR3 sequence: CASSPRDYNEQFF. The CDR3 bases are TGTGCCAGCAGCCCCCGGGACTACAATGAGCAGTTCTTC.

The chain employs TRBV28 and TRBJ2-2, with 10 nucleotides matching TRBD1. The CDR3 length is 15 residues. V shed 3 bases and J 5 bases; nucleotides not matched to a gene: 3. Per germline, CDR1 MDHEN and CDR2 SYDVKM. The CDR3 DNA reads TGTGCCAGCAGTTTGGGACAGGGGTGGACCGGGGAGCTGTTTTTT. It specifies CASSLGQGWTGELFF.

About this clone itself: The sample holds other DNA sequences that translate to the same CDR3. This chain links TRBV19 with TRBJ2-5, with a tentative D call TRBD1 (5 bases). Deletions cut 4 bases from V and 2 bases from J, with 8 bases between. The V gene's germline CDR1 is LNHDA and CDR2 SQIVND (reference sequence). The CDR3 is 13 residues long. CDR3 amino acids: CASSTTAQETQYF. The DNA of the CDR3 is TGTGCCAGTAGTACGACAGCGCAAGAGACCCAGTACTTC. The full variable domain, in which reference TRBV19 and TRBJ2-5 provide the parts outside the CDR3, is DGGITQSPKYLFRKEGQNVTLSCEQNLNHDAMYWYRQDPGQGLRLIYYSQIVNDFQKGDIAEGYSVSREKKESFPLTVTSAQKNPTAFYLCASSTTAQETQYFGPGTRLLVL.

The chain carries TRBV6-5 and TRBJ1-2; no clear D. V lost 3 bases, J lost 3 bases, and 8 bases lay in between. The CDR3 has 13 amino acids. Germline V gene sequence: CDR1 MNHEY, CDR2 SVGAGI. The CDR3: CASSYVRDYGYTF. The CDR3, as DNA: TGTGCCAGCAGTTATGTGCGAGACTATGGCTACACCTTC.

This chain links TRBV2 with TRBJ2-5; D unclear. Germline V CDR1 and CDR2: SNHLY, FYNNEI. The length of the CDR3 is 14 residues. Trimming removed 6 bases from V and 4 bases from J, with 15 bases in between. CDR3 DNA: TGTGCCAGCAGCCAACAGACGGGCCGAGAGACCCAGTACTTC. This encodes CASSQQTGRETQYF.

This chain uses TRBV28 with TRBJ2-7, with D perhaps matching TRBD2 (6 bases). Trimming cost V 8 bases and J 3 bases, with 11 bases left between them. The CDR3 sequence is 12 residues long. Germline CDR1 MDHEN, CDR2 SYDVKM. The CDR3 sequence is CASGTSSYEQYF. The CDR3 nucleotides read TGTGCCAGCGGTACTAGCAGCTACGAGCAGTACTTC.

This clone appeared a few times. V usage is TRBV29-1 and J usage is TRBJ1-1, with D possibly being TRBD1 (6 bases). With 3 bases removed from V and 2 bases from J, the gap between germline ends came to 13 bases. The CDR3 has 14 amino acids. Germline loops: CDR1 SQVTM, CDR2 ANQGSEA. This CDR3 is CSVDGGAVNTEAFF. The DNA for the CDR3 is TGCAGCGTTGACGGGGGGGCAGTTAACACTGAAGCTTTCTTT.

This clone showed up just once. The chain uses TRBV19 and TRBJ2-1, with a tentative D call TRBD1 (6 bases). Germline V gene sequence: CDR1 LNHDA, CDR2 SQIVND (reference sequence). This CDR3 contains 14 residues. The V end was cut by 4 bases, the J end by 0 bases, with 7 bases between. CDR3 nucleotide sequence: TGTGCCAGTAGTAACAGGGTCTCCTACAATGAGCAGTTCTTC. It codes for CASSNRVSYNEQFF.